Shown below are 27 T cell receptor beta chains from a single sample sequenced in a study of blood T cell repertoires in COVID-19. Clones were read by immunoSEQ multiplex PCR, and TCRdb kept only the in-frame ones, dropping some. The sample holds around 360,000 clones; about 90% are singletons and the top ten take 2.5% to 3%. The material sequenced was PBMCs or T cells enriched from blood (not recorded which). Source of these receptors: a woman between 25 and 40 years old who had recovered from COVID-19.

This clone turned up a few times. V gene TRBV13 combines with J gene TRBJ2-3; a weak D match, TRBD2 (5 bases). There are 15 residues in the CDR3. Germline V gene lookup returns CDR1 PRHDT and CDR2 FYEKMQ (reference sequence). Trimming cost V 1 base and J 2 bases, with 10 bases left between them. Here the CDR3 DNA reads TGTGCCAGCAGCTTAGAGGCGGGTAACACAGATACGCAGTATTTT. The encoded protein is CASSLEAGNTDTQYF.

The V gene is TRBV4-2, the J gene TRBJ2-2, with TRBD2 identical over 10 bases. This CDR3 region has 15 residues. The V segment lost 4 bases and the J segment 5 bases; nucleotides outside the gene matches: 4. Germline V gene data show CDR1 as LGHNA and CDR2 as YNFKEQ. DNA for the CDR3: TGTGCCAGCAGCCGGTCTAGCGGGAGTACCGGGGAGCTGTTTTTT. As protein: CASSRSSGSTGELFF.

This clone was picked up one time. This chain links TRBV12-3 or TRBV12-4 with TRBJ1-2; the D is unclear. The CDR3 length is 13 residues. Trimming cost V 3 bases and J 4 bases, with 9 bases left between them. CDR3 in DNA: TGTGCCAGCAGTTTGCTAGGTCTCTATGGCTACACCTTC. It codes for CASSLLGLYGYTF.

V usage is TRBV4-1 and J usage is TRBJ1-1, with 7 bases that match TRBD1. The trim removed 2 bases at V and 1 base at J, leaving 1 base unmatched. The CDR3 is made up of 14 amino acids. From germline, CDR1 is MGHRA and CDR2 YSYEKL. The CDR3 DNA follows: TGCGCCAGCAGCCAACGACAGGGGAACACTGAAGCTTTCTTT. Protein product: CASSQRQGNTEAFF.

J is TRBJ2-1 and V is TRBV11-3, with 11 bases identical to TRBD2. Unmatched junction bases numbered 4, after V lost 4 bases and J lost 8 bases. Germline V gives CDR1 SGHNT, CDR2 YENEEA. The CDR3 sequence is 14 residues long. The chain's CDR3 is CASSSTSGSYEQFF. The CDR3 DNA sequence: TGTGCCAGCAGCTCTACTAGCGGGAGTTATGAGCAGTTCTTC.

The V and J genes are TRBV27 and TRBJ1-6, with 7 bases lining up with TRBD1. Germline CDR1 MNHEY, CDR2 SMNVEV (reference sequence). Trimming removed 5 bases from V and 5 bases from J; junction bases left unmatched: 12. The CDR3 is 17 amino acids. CDR3 in DNA: TGTGCCAGCAGTACCACCGACAGGGAAGAGAATAATTCACCCCTCCACTTT. This sequence encodes CASSTTDREENNSPLHF.

A remark on this clone: The junction differs from germline at one of its ends, possibly a read error. The CDR3 nucleotides read TGTGCCAGCAGCTTATTCTTGGGAGGTAGTCTTGGCGAGCAGTACTTC. As protein: CASSLFLGGSLGEQYF. J is TRBJ2-7 and V is TRBV28, with D possibly being TRBD2 (6 bases). The CDR3 is 16 residues long. Germline V gene data show CDR1 as MDHEN and CDR2 as SYDVKM.

This sequence joins TRBV28 and TRBJ2-7, with D possibly TRBD1 on 7 matching bases. Germline V CDR1 and CDR2: MDHEN, SYDVKM. V was shortened by 8 bases and J by 0 bases, with 17 bases between the two germline ends. The CDR3 sequence is 15 residues long. CDR3 DNA: TGTGCCAGCGGAGGGACAGCAGAAGCCTCCTACGAGCAGTACTTC. This translates into CASGGTAEASYEQYF.

CDR3 in amino acids: CASSLISGTGNEQFF. Written as DNA, the CDR3 is TGTGCCAGCAGCTTGATCAGCGGGACTGGGAATGAGCAGTTCTTC. This chain joins TRBV5-4 and TRBJ2-1; TRBD2 matches 7 bases. Looked up from germline, CDR1 is SGHNT and CDR2 is YYREEE (reference sequence). This CDR3 is 15 amino acids long. V lost 1 base and J lost 7; bases outside the gene matches: 8.

The CDR3 nucleotides are TGTGCCAGTAGTATGGGCCTCACTGAAGCTTTCTTT. Residues: CASSMGLTEAFF. The chain has TRBV19 and TRBJ1-1; D is unclear. Germline CDR1 and CDR2: LNHDA and SQIVND (reference sequence). There are 12 residues in the CDR3. The germline V and J ends were trimmed by 3 bases and 4 bases, with 6 bases remaining between them.

The V call is TRBV19, the J call TRBJ1-3; tentatively, D is TRBD1 (6 bases). Trimming took 7 bases from V and 0 from J, leaving 10 bases between them. In germline, CDR1 is LNHDA, CDR2 SQIVND (reference sequence). The CDR3 is 14 amino acids. The CDR3 bases are TGTGCCAGTATGAGGACAGACTCTGGAAACACCATATATTTT. It is translated as CASMRTDSGNTIYF.

This chain joins TRBV5-1 and TRBJ1-3, with a tentative D call TRBD1 (6 bases). Germline-derived CDR1 and CDR2 are SGHRS and YFSETQ. The V end lost 5 bases, the J end lost 4 bases, and 19 bases lay between the germline ends. The CDR3 loop spans 16 amino acids. DNA for the CDR3: TGCGCCAGCAGTTATGGATCCGGGACAACAGGAAACACCATATATTTT. Its translation: CASSYGSGTTGNTIYF.

The chain carries TRBV5-5 and TRBJ2-5, with TRBD1 matching over 9 bases. Per germline, CDR1 SGHKS and CDR2 YYEKEE (reference sequence). The CDR3 runs 16 residues. V shed 4 bases and J 5 bases; nucleotides not matched to a gene: 12. CDR3 protein: CASSATGTGWMETQYF. As DNA, the CDR3 is TGTGCCAGCAGCGCCACCGGGACAGGGTGGATGGAGACCCAGTACTTC. The full variable domain, in which reference TRBV5-5 and TRBJ2-5 provide the parts outside the CDR3, is DAGVTQSPTHLIKTRGQQVTLRCSPISGHKSVSWYQQVLGQGPQFIFQYYEKEERGRGNFPDRFSARQFPNYSSELNVNALLLGDSALYLCASSATGTGWMETQYFGPGTRLLVL.

The chain recombines TRBV14 with TRBJ2-7; D might be TRBD2 (6 bases). Trimming removed 4 bases from V and 0 bases from J, with 7 bases in between. The CDR3 spans 13 residues. CDR1 is SGHDN, CDR2 FVKESK, per germline. CDR3 nucleotide sequence: TGTGCCAGCAGCCGCGGGAACTCCTACGAGCAGTACTTC. The encoded protein is CASSRGNSYEQYF.

The chain carries TRBV19 and TRBJ2-7, with D possibly matching TRBD1 (5 bases). The CDR3 covers 16 residues. The germline V gene encodes CDR1 LNHDA and CDR2 SQIVND (reference sequence). The germline V and J ends were trimmed by 5 bases and 0 bases, with 17 bases remaining between them. The CDR3 protein is CASSPLQGYSSYEQYF. In DNA, the CDR3 is TGTGCCAGTAGTCCTCTCCAGGGTTATAGCTCCTACGAGCAGTACTTC.

V and J are TRBV3-1 (or the pseudogene TRBV3-2) and TRBJ1-5; maybe TRBD1 (6 bases). V gave up 4 bases and J gave up 7 bases, with 17 bases separating them. Germline CDR1 LGHDT, CDR2 YNNKEL (reference sequence). The CDR3 length is 15 residues. CDR3 nucleotides: TGTGCCAGCAGCCCGGGGGCAGGGGAGGGCCAGCCCCAGCATTTT. Its protein product is CASSPGAGEGQPQHF.

The rearrangement uses TRBV4-1 and TRBJ1-1; no reliable D call. CDR3 length equals 15 residues. V was shortened by 0 bases and J by 3 bases, with 11 bases between the two germline ends. Germline V gene data show CDR1 as MGHRA and CDR2 as YSYEKL. CDR3 DNA sequence: TGCGCCAGCAGCCAAGATCCGGGAACAGACACTGAAGCTTTCTTT. Translation gives CASSQDPGTDTEAFF.

CDR3 loop: CASSLGTGASYEQYF. Here the CDR3 DNA reads TGTGCCAGTAGTCTCGGGACAGGGGCCTCTTACGAGCAGTACTTC. The V gene is TRBV19, the J gene TRBJ2-7; 10 positions agree with TRBD1. Germline V gene lookup returns CDR1 LNHDA and CDR2 SQIVND (reference sequence). The CDR3 has 15 amino acids. Trimming cost V 5 bases and J 4 bases; bases outside gene matches: 8. Together with reference TRBV19 and TRBJ2-7, the CDR3 gives the full variable domain: DGGITQSPKYLFRKEGQNVTLSCEQNLNHDAMYWYRQDPGQGLRLIYYSQIVNDFQKGDIAEGYSVSREKKESFPLTVTSAQKNPTAFYLCASSLGTGASYEQYFGPGTRLTVT.

The chain employs TRBV15 and TRBJ1-2; 7 bases line up with TRBD1. CDR3 length equals 14 residues. CDR1 LNHNV and CDR2 YYDKDF come from the germline V gene (reference sequence). With 1 base clipped from V and 8 bases from J, the junction kept 7 bases outside the gene matches. The CDR3: CATSRGRTGWGYTF. The CDR3 DNA reads as TGTGCCACCAGCAGAGGACGGACAGGTTGGGGCTACACCTTC.

The rearrangement links TRBV19 to TRBJ1-2, with 8 bases that match TRBD1. CDR3 length: 16 amino acids. V dropped 1 base and J dropped 4; count of bases not matched to a gene: 8. Germline CDR1 and CDR2: LNHDA and SQIVND (reference sequence). In DNA form, the CDR3 reads TGTGCCAGTAGTATAGGGAGGGGGACAGGCGGCTATGGCTACACCTTC. Amino acid sequence: CASSIGRGTGGYGYTF.

The V and J genes are TRBV5-4 and TRBJ2-7; 11 bases fit TRBD2. This CDR3 spans 14 amino acids. J gave up 5 bases and V 8 bases, and 9 bases lay outside the gene matches. In germline, CDR1 is SGHNT, CDR2 YYREEE (reference sequence). This CDR3 reads CARAKLAGENEQYF. The CDR3 bases are TGTGCCAGAGCTAAACTAGCGGGAGAAAACGAGCAGTACTTC.

This clone has only one observation. The genes are TRBV7-9 and TRBJ2-5; TRBD1 matches at 7 bases. The length of the CDR3 is 17 residues. Looked up from germline, CDR1 is SEHNR and CDR2 is FQNEAQ (reference sequence). Trimming removed 5 bases from V and 3 bases from J; junction bases left unmatched: 15. The CDR3: CASSPPRVEGAKETQYF. The CDR3 DNA reads TGTGCCAGCAGCCCCCCCCGGGTTGAGGGGGCGAAAGAGACCCAGTACTTC.

V gene TRBV29-1 combines with J gene TRBJ1-4; D unclear. Trimming shortened V by 6 bases and J by 8 bases, and 13 bases separated the two germline ends. The CDR3 is made up of 12 amino acids. CDR1 and CDR2 (germline): SQVTM, ANQGSEA. DNA for the CDR3: TGCAGCGTGCGGGAGGGTCGAGAAAAACTGTTTTTT. It is translated as CSVREGREKLFF. Looking up the rest from reference TRBV29-1 and TRBJ1-4 gives the full variable domain: SAVISQKPSRDICQRGTSLTIQCQVDSQVTMMFWYRQQPGQSLTLIATANQGSEATYESGFVIDKFPISRPNLTFSTLTVSNMSPEDSSIYLCSVREGREKLFFGSGTQLSVL.

This chain uses TRBV6-5 with TRBJ2-1; 9 nucleotides align to TRBD1. Germline lookup yields CDR1 MNHEY and CDR2 SVGAGI. The ends lost 4 bases at V and 3 bases at J; junction bases unmatched: 7. CDR3 length: 16 residues. CDR3 in DNA: TGTGCCAGCAGTTTTTCTGGGGGACAGGGCTACAATGAGCAGTTCTTC. Translation gives CASSFSGGQGYNEQFF.

The chain combines TRBV6-5 with TRBJ2-3; the D gene is possibly TRBD2 (6 bases). V lost 6 bases and J lost 5, with 9 bases in between. The germline CDR1 and CDR2 sequences are MNHEY and SVGAGI. This CDR3 is built from 12 residues. This CDR3 is CASSPGEDTQYF. The CDR3 nucleotides read TGTGCCAGCAGCCCGGGGGAAGATACGCAGTATTTT.

V is TRBV5-1 and J is TRBJ2-7, with 11 bases that match TRBD2. CDR1 and CDR2 from the germline V gene are SGHRS and YFSETQ. The CDR3 length is 15 residues. V trimming: 0 bases; J trimming: 7 bases; junction bases outside the gene matches: 6. CDR3 residues: CASSLELAGVGEQYF. The CDR3 nucleotides read TGCGCCAGCAGCTTGGAACTAGCGGGAGTAGGGGAGCAGTACTTC.

This clone turned up a few times. The rearrangement joins TRBV7-8 to TRBJ1-5; no clear D. The CDR3 is made up of 14 amino acids. Trimming took off 1 base at V and 2 bases at J, with 6 bases between the two ends. The V gene's germline CDR1 is SGHVS and CDR2 FQNEAQ. The DNA of the CDR3 is TGTGCCAGCAGCTTAGTCGAGGGCAATCAGCCCCAGCATTTT. Translating gives CASSLVEGNQPQHF.